The sequence of this T cell receptor (beta chain) was determined in a study of post-analysis software for immune sequencing data. As concerns this clonotype: The antigen is undetermined.

CDR1 LNHNV and CDR2 YYDKDF come from the germline V gene (reference sequence). The CDR3 runs 12 residues. The ends were cut back, 4 bases at V and 6 bases at J, with 7 bases in the middle. Unique molecular identifiers were built into the TCR beta cDNA libraries. TCRdb re-called the PCR reads with MiXCR, one entry per CDR3 protein. The repertoire has some 700,000 distinct CDR3 sequences, around 64% of them found once; the top ten carry about 11%. Findings and caveats of the study: There were five or six TRBV segments more frequent in patients than controls, and TRBV5-6, TRBV5-1 and TRBV20-1 were among them.

V and J are TRBV15 and TRBJ1-5, with unresolved D. The specimen sequenced was blood. This sequence was found in a girl aged 2 to 9 with multiple sclerosis. CDR3 amino acids: CATSTRSQPQHF. The CDR3, as DNA: TGTGCCACCAGCACACGGAGTCAGCCCCAGCATTTT.